This entry is about one T cell receptor beta chain. Use of 60 Vbeta and 13 Jbeta primers characterized the PCR. TCRdb's copy holds only in-frame clones and misses some; the assay was immunoSEQ multiplex PCR. Among under 250,000 clones listed, more than 70% were seen once. The V and J ends lost 1 base and 0 bases, in that order; junction bases with no gene match: 6. The length of the CDR3 is 16 residues. Germline values: CDR1 SEHNR, CDR2 FQNEAQ (reference sequence). This sample stems from a study of cytomegalovirus exposure and HLA in healthy donors. Overall study context: Unique TCRs numbering 75 million to 95 million, obtained from HLA-typed donors, made up an early data release.

Sequenced: PBMCs. The chain has TRBV7-9 and TRBJ2-7, with 7 positions matching TRBD2. This TCR came from a human donor in good health. In DNA, the CDR3 is TGTGCCAGCAGCTTAGGGACCCGCGGGAGCTCCTACGAGCAGTACTTC. As protein: CASSLGTRGSSYEQYF.